This T cell receptor beta chain comes out of a study of tumor-infiltrating lymphocytes in primary liver carcinoma. Germline trimming cut 7 bases from V and 0 bases from J; bases unmatched to any gene: 5. Germline V gene data show CDR1 as MDHEN and CDR2 as SYDVKM. The CDR3 length is 15 residues. RNA isolated from unsorted whole blood supplied the blood RNA, with germline DNA also extracted. This clonotype is labeled as medium-sized. A primer in the constant region served to generate TCR beta cDNA from approximately 460 ng of total RNA. Slightly modified ARM-PCR served as the procedure for the TCR beta libraries. These libraries came from three rounds of nested multiplex PCR. A C-beta reverse primer and TRBV1-TRBV30 forward primers served in each of the first two PCR rounds, at 10 cycles apiece. TCRdb re-analysed the multiplex PCR reads in MiXCR, keeping a single row per CDR3 protein. The repertoire holds hundreds of thousands of distinct CDR3 sequences, approximately 54% seen once, with approximately 15% in the top ten.

The clonotype comes from a woman aged 25 to 39 with primary liver carcinoma and hepatitis B virus infection. V usage is TRBV28 and J usage is TRBJ1-2, with 10 bases lining up with TRBD1. Sequenced: peripheral blood. The CDR3 DNA reads TGTGCCAGCATCCAAGGACAGGGGGCTAACTATGGCTACACCTTC. It yields the protein CASIQGQGANYGYTF.